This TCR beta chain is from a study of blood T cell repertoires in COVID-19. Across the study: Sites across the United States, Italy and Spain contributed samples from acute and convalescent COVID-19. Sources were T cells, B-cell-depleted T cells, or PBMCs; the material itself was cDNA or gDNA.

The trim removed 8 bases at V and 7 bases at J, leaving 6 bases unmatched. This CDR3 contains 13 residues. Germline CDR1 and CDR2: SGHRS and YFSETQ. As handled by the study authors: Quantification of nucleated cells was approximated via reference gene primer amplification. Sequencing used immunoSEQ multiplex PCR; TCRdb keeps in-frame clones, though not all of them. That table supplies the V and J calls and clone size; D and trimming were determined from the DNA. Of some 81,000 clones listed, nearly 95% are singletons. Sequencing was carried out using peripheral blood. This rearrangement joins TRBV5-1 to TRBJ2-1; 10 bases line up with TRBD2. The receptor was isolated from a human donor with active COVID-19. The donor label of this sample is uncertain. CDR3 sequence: CASTGLAKNEQFF. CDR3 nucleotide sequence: TGCGCCAGTACGGGACTAGCGAAAAATGAGCAGTTCTTC.